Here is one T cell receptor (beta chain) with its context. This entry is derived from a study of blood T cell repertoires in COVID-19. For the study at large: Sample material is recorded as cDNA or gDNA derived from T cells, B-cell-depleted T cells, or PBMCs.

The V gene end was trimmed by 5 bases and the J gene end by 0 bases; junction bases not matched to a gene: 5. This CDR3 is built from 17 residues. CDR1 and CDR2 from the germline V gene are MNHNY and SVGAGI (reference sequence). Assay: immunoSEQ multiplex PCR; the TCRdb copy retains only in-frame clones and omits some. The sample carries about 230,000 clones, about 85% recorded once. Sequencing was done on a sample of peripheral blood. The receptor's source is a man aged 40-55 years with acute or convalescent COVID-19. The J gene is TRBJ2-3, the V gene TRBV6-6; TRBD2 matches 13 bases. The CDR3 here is CASSPGTSGASTDTQYF. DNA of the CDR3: TGTGCCAGCAGTCCAGGGACTAGCGGGGCGAGCACAGATACGCAGTATTTT.